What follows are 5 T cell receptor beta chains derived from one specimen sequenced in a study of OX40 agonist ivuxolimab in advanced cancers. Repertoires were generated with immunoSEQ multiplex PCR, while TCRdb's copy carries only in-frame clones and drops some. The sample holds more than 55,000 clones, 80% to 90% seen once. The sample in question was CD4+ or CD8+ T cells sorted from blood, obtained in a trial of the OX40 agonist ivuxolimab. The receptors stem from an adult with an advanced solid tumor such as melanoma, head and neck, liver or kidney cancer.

The CDR3 here is CASSARQGTGTF. The DNA of the CDR3 is TGTGCCAGTAGTGCGCGACAGGGGACAGGAACCTTC. The V gene is TRBV19, the J gene TRBJ1-2; 8 bases fit TRBD1. The V gene's germline CDR1 is LNHDA and CDR2 SQIVND (reference sequence). This CDR3 has 12 residues. J gave up 14 bases and V 5 bases, and 10 bases lay outside the gene matches.

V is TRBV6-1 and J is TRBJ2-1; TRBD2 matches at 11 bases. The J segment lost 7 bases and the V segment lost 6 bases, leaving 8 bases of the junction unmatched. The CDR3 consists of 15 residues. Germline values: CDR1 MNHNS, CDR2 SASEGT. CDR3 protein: CASSLMLAGGNEQFF. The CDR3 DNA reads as TGTGCCAGCAGCCTAATGCTAGCGGGGGGAAATGAGCAGTTCTTC.

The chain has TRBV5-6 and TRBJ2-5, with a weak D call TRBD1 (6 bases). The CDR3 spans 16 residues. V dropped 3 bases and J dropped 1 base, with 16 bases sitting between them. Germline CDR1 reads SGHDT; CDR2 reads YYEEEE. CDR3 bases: TGTGCCAGCAGCTCGCCGACAGGACCAATCCAAGAGACCCAGTACTTC. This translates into CASSSPTGPIQETQYF.

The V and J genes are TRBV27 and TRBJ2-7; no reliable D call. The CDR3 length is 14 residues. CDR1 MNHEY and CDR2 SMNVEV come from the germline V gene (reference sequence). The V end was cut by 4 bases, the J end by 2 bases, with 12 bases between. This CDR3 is CASSSLRGTYEQYF. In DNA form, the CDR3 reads TGTGCCAGCAGTTCCCTGCGCGGTACCTACGAGCAGTACTTC.

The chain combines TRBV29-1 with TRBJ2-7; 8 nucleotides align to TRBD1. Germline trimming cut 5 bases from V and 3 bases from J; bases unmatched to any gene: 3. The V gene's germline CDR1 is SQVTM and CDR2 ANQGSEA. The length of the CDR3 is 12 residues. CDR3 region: CSVLDRGYEQYF. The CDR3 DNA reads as TGCAGCGTTCTCGACAGGGGCTACGAGCAGTACTTC.